One sample yielded the 9 T cell receptor beta chains listed below, sequenced in a study of T cell changes during pregnancy in multiple sclerosis (dated by TCRdb to the late 2010s). Library preparation employed the immunoSEQ multiplex PCR assay. As stored in TCRdb, this immuneACCESS dataset retains in-frame rearrangements with V and J assigned. A fraction of the clones does not appear; measured against another copy, unresolved V genes explain less than half of the discrepancy, and the remainder lacks a known reason. This sample comprises 60,000 to 75,000 clones, more than 90% of them detected only once. Less than 2% of the sample is taken by the ten largest. This specimen was peripheral blood, taken in the second trimester of pregnancy. The receptors here all came from a female donor with multiple sclerosis, enrolled in a pregnancy study.

A single count supports this clone. Other nucleotide sequences from this sample produce the same CDR3. The V gene is TRBV7-3, the J gene TRBJ2-7, with TRBD2 matching 12 bases. Germline V gives CDR1 SGHTA, CDR2 FQGTGA. The CDR3 length is 15 residues. The J segment lost 3 bases and the V segment lost 2 bases, leaving 2 bases of the junction unmatched. The CDR3 loop is CASSLRLAGDYEQYF. The CDR3 DNA reads as TGTGCCAGCAGCTTACGACTAGCGGGAGACTACGAGCAGTACTTC.

V gene TRBV7-2 combines with J gene TRBJ2-3; 7 nucleotides align to TRBD1. Germline CDR1 is SGHTA and CDR2 is FQGNSA. The trim removed 1 base at V and 4 bases at J, leaving 2 bases unmatched. This CDR3 is built from 14 residues. The CDR3 bases are TGTGCCAGCAGCTTAGACCAGGGGGCAGATACGCAGTATTTT. Translating gives CASSLDQGADTQYF.

The chain employs TRBV5-1 and TRBJ1-2; D call uncertain. The V end lost 2 bases, the J end lost 6 bases, and 17 bases lay between the germline ends. CDR3 length: 15 residues. In germline, CDR1 is SGHRS, CDR2 YFSETQ. CDR3 region: CASSFEPLEGHGYTF. The CDR3 bases are TGCGCCAGCAGCTTCGAGCCCCTTGAGGGCCATGGCTACACCTTC.

V gene TRBV19 combines with J gene TRBJ2-5, with D maybe TRBD2 (5 bases). V gave up 7 bases and J gave up 2 bases, with 20 bases separating them. CDR3 length: 16 residues. Germline assignment: CDR1 LNHDA and CDR2 SQIVND (reference sequence). The CDR3 nucleotides are TGTGCCAGTACACAAGGAGGAGAGGGAACACAAGAGACCCAGTACTTC. Its protein is CASTQGGEGTQETQYF.

CDR3 sequence (DNA): TGTGCCAGCAGACGCGGACAGGGCTCTGGAAACACCATATATTTT. It translates to CASRRGQGSGNTIYF. This chain uses TRBV7-9 with TRBJ1-3; 8 bases are shared with TRBD1. The CDR3 contains 15 residues. The trim removed 6 bases at V and 0 bases at J, leaving 4 bases unmatched. CDR1 SEHNR and CDR2 FQNEAQ come from the germline V gene (reference sequence).

This sequence joins TRBV30 and TRBJ2-5, with 8 bases identical to TRBD1. The CDR3 is 16 residues long. From germline, CDR1 is GTSNPN and CDR2 SVGIG (reference sequence). V trimming: 2 bases; J trimming: 4 bases; junction bases outside the gene matches: 12. The CDR3 nucleotides read TGTGCCTGGAGTAAAGGACAGGGTACTTTTCGAGAGACCCAGTACTTC. Translated, it gives CAWSKGQGTFRETQYF.

The chain uses TRBV6-5 and TRBJ2-2, with TRBD2 matching over 8 bases. Trimming removed 8 bases from V and 7 bases from J; junction bases left unmatched: 9. CDR1 and CDR2 (germline): MNHEY, SVGAGI. This CDR3 comprises 14 residues. The CDR3 region is CASALAGGNGELFF. DNA of the CDR3: TGTGCCAGCGCTCTAGCGGGTGGGAACGGGGAGCTGTTTTTT.

The chain couples TRBV2 to TRBJ1-5; D possibly corresponds to TRBD1 (5 bases). Trimming stripped 4 bases from V and 3 bases from J, with 13 bases between. This CDR3 is 15 amino acids long. Germline V gene sequence: CDR1 SNHLY, CDR2 FYNNEI. The CDR3 region has the DNA TGTGCCAGCAGTGGTTCGTCAGGGTCCAATCAGCCCCAGCATTTT. It translates to CASSGSSGSNQPQHF.

The chain is built from TRBV5-1 and TRBJ2-5, with 10 bases identical to TRBD2. CDR3 length: 16 amino acids. Germline V CDR1 and CDR2: SGHRS, YFSETQ. Trimming took 3 bases from V and 5 from J; bases not matched to a gene: 10. CDR3 coding DNA: TGCGCCAGCAGCTACAAGCGGGGGGGCCAGGGGGAGACCCAGTACTTC. This translates into CASSYKRGGQGETQYF.